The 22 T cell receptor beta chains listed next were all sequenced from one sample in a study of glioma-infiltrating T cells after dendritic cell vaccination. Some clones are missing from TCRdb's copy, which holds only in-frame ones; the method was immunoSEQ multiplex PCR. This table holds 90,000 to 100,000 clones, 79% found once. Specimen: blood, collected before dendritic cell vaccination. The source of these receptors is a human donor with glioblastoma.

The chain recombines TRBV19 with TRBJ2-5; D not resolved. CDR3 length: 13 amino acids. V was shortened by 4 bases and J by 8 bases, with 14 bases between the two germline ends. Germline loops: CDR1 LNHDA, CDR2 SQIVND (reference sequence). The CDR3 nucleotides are TGTGCCAGTAGTAGATCCGAGGAGCCCACCCAGTACTTC. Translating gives CASSRSEEPTQYF.

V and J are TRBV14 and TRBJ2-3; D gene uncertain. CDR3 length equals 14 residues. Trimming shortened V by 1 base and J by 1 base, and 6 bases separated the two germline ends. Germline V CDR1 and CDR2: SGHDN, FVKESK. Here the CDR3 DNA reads TGTGCCAGCAGCCAAGCCCGGGGCACAGATACGCAGTATTTT. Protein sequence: CASSQARGTDTQYF.

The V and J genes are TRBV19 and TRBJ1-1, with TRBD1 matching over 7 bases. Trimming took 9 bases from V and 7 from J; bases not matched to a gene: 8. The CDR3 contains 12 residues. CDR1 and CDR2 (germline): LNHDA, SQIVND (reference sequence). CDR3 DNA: TGTGCCAGCGCTCCGGACAGGCTTGAAGCTTTCTTT. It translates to CASAPDRLEAFF.

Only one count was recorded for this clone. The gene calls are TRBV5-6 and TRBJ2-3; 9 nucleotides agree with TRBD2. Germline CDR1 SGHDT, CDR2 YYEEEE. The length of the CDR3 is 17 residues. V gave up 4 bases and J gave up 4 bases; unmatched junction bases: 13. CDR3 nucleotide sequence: TGTGCCAGCAGCCCGGCCCGTGGGAGCGGGAGGTCAGATACGCAGTATTTT. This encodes CASSPARGSGRSDTQYF.

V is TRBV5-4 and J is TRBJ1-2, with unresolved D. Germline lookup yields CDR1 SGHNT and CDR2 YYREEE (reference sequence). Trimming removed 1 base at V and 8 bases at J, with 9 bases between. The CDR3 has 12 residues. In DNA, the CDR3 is TGTGCCAGCAGCTTGCGAGCTCCGGGCTACACCTTC. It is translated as CASSLRAPGYTF. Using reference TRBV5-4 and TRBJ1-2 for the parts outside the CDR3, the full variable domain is ETGVTQSPTHLIKTRGQQVTLRCSSQSGHNTVSWYQQALGQGPQFIFQYYREEENGRGNFPPRFSGLQFPNYSSELNVNALELDDSALYLCASSLRAPGYTFGSGTRLTVV.

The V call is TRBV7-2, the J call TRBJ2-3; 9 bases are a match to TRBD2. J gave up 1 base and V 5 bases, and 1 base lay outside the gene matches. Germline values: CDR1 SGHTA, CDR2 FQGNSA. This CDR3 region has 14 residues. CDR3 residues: CASSPSGGTDTQYF. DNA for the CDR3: TGTGCCAGCAGCCCTAGCGGGGGCACAGATACGCAGTATTTT. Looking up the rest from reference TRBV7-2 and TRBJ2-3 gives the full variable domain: GAGVSQSPSNKVTEKGKDVELRCDPISGHTALYWYRQSLGQGLEFLIYFQGNSAPDKSGLPSDRFSAERTGGSVSTLTIQRTQQEDSAVYLCASSPSGGTDTQYFGPGTRLTVL.

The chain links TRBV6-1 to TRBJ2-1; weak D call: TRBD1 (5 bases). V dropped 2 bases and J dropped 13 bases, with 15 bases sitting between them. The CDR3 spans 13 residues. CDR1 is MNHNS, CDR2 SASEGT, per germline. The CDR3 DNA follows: TGTGCCAGCAGTGAAAGACGTGGGGCGCGCCAGTTCTTC. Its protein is CASSERRGARQFF.

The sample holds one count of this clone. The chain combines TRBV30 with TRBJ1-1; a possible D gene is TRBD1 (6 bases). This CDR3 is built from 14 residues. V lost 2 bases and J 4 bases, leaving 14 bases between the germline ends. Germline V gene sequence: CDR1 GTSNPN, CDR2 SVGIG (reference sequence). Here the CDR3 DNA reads TGTGCCTGGAGTACAGGGATAGAGGGCACTGAAGCTTTCTTT. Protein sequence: CAWSTGIEGTEAFF.

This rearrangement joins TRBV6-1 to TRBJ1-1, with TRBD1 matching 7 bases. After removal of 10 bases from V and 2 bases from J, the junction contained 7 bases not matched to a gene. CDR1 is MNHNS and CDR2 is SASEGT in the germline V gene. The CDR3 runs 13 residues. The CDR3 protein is CATAGTANTEAFF. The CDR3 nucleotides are TGTGCCACCGCGGGGACAGCAAACACTGAAGCTTTCTTT.

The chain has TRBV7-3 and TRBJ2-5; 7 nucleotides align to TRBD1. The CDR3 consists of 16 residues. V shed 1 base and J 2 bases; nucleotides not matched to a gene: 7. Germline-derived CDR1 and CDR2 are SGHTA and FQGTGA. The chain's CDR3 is CASSLKGTAKQETQYF. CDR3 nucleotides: TGTGCCAGCAGCTTAAAGGGGACAGCCAAACAAGAGACCCAGTACTTC.

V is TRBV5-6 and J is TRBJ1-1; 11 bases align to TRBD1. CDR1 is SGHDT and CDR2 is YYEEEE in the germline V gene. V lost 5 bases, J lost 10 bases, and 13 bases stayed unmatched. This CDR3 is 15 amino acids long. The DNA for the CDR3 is TGTGCCAGCAGTTGGGGACAGGGGGGTTTTCCTGGAGCTTTCTTT. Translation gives CASSWGQGGFPGAFF. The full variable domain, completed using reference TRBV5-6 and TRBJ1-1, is DAGVTQSPTHLIKTRGQQVTLRCSPKSGHDTVSWYQQALGQGPQFIFQYYEEEERQRGNFPDRFSGHQFPNYSSELNVNALLLGDSALYLCASSWGQGGFPGAFFGQGTRLTVV.

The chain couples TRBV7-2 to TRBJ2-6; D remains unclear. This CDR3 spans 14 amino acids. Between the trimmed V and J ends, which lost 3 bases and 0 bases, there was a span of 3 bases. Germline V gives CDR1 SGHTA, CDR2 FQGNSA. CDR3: CASSFFSGANVLTF. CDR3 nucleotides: TGTGCCAGCAGCTTCTTCTCTGGGGCCAACGTCCTGACTTTC.

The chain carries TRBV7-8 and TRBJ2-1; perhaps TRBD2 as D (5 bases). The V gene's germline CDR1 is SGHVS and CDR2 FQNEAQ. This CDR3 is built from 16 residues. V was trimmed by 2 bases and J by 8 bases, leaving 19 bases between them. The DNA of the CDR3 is TGTGCCAGCAGCTTAACGTTAAGCGGCCCAAGAGATGAGCAGTTCTTC. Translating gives CASSLTLSGPRDEQFF.

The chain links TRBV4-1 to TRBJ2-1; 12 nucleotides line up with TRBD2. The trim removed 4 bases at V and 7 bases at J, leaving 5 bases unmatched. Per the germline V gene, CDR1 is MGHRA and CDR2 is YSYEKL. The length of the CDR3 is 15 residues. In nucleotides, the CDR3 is TGCGCCAGCAGCCCAACTAGCGGGAGGAGGAATGAGCAGTTCTTC. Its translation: CASSPTSGRRNEQFF.

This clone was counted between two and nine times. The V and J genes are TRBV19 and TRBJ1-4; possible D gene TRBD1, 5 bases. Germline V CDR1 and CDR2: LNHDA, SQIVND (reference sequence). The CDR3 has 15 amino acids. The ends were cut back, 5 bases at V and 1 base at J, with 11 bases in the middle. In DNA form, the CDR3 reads TGTGCCAGTAGTTCCGGGGGTGGAACTAATGAAAAACTGTTTTTT. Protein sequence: CASSSGGGTNEKLFF.

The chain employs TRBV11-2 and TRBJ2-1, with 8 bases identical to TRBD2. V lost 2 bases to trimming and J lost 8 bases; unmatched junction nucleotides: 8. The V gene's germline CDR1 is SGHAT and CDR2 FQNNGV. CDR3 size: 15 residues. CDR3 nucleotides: TGTGCCAGCAGCTTACAACGGGGGGGAAGGGATGAGCAGTTCTTC. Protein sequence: CASSLQRGGRDEQFF.

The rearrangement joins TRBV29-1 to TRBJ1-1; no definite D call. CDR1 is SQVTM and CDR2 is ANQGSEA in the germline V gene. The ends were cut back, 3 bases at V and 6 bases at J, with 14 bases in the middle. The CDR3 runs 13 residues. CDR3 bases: TGCAGCGTTGACAGGCCGTCCGCGCCTGAAGCTTTCTTT. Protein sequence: CSVDRPSAPEAFF.

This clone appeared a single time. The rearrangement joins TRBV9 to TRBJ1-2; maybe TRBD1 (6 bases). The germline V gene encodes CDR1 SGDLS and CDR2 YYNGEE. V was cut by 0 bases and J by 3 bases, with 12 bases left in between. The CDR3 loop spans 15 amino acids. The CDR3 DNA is TGTGCCAGCAGCGTAGAGCAGGGGACGGACTATGGCTACACCTTC. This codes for CASSVEQGTDYGYTF.

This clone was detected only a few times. CDR3: CASSPGQGMGEQFF. CDR3 sequence (DNA): TGTGCCAGCAGTCCGGGACAGGGGATGGGTGAGCAGTTCTTC. V usage is TRBV2 and J usage is TRBJ2-1; 10 bases are a match to TRBD1. V lost 5 bases, J lost 9 bases, and 7 bases stayed unmatched. The CDR3 spans 14 residues. CDR1 is SNHLY, CDR2 FYNNEI, per germline.

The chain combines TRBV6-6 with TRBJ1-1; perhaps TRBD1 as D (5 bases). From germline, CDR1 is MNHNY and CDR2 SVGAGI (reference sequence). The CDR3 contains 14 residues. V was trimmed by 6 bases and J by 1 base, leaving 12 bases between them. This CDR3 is CASRLTGQNTEAFF. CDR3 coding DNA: TGTGCCAGCAGACTTACAGGACAGAACACTGAAGCTTTCTTT.

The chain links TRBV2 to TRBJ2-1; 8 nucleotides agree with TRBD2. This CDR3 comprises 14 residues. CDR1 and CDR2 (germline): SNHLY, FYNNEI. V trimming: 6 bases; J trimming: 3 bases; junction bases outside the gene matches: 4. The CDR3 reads CASRITSGYNEQFF. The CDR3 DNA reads TGTGCCAGCAGAATCACTAGCGGCTACAATGAGCAGTTCTTC.

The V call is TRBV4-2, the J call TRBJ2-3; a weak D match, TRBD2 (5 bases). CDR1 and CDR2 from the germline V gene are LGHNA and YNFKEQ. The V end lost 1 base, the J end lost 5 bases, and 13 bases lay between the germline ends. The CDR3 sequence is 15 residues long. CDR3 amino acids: CASSQASTKGDTQYF. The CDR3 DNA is TGTGCCAGCAGCCAAGCTAGCACTAAGGGAGATACGCAGTATTTT.